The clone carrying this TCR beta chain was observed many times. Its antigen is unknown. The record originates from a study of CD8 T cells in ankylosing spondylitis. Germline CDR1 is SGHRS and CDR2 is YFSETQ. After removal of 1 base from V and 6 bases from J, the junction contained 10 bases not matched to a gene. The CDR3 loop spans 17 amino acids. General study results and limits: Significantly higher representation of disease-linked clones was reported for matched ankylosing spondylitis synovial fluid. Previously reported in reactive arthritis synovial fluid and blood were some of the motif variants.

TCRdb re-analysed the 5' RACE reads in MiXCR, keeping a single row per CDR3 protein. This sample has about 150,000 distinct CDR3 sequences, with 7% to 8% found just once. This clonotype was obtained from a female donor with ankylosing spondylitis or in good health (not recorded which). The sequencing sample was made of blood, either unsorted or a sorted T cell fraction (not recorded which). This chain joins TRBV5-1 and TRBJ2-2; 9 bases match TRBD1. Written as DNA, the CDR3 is TGCGCCAGCAGCTTGTCGTCACAGGGGGCGCATCCCGGGGAGCTGTTTTTT. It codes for CASSLSSQGAHPGELFF.